These T cell receptor beta chains were read from a single sample in a study of Ad26.COV2.S vaccination and SARS-CoV-2 variants. Profiling relied on immunoSEQ multiplex PCR, and the TCRdb table lists in-frame clones only, not all of them. The table records roughly 680,000 clones, around 90% of them present only once. The sequences come from peripheral blood, collected in a trial of Ad26.COV2.S vaccine versus placebo. These receptors were obtained from a person aged 18-60 years who received the Ad26.COV2.S COVID-19 vaccine or a placebo. CDR3s include the opening cysteine and the closing phenylalanine or tryptophan. Fields, in order: clone size, V gene, J gene, D gene, CDR3 protein, CDR3 DNA. The D gene is left open where the match is weak. Clone size is given for some rows only: seen once, a few or many times, or a class if the clone is expanded.

clone size: -; V gene: TRBV24-1; J gene: TRBJ1-2; D gene: -; CDR3 protein: CATSGKAGESARDFYGYTF; CDR3 DNA: TGTGCCACCAGTGGGAAAGCTGGGGAGTCAGCTCGTGACTTCTATGGCTACACCTTC
clone size: -; V gene: TRBV9; J gene: TRBJ2-1; D gene: -; CDR3 protein: CASSVSGSSYNEQFF; CDR3 DNA: TGTGCCAGCAGCGTCAGCGGTAGCTCCTACAATGAGCAGTTCTTC
clone size: -; V gene: TRBV30; J gene: TRBJ1-5; D gene: -; CDR3 protein: CAWSGSRAQHF; CDR3 DNA: TGTGCCTGGAGTGGTTCTCGAGCCCAGCATTTT
clone size: few; V gene: TRBV7-9; J gene: TRBJ1-5; D gene: -; CDR3 protein: CASSNRQDSNQPQHF; CDR3 DNA: TGTGCCAGCAGCAACCGACAGGATAGCAATCAGCCCCAGCATTTT
clone size: -; V gene: TRBV14; J gene: TRBJ1-4; D gene: -; CDR3 protein: CASSPRVANEKLFF; CDR3 DNA: TGTGCCAGCAGCCCCAGGGTGGCTAATGAAAAACTGTTTTTT
clone size: -; V gene: TRBV10-3; J gene: TRBJ1-2; D gene: -; CDR3 protein: CAIREGGYTF; CDR3 DNA: TGTGCCATCAGAGAGGGGGGCTACACCTTC
clone size: few; V gene: TRBV6-5; J gene: TRBJ1-2; D gene: TRBD1; CDR3 protein: CASSSLDRGRLGYTF; CDR3 DNA: TGTGCCAGCAGTTCCTTGGACAGGGGGCGTCTAGGCTACACCTTC
clone size: -; V gene: TRBV29-1; J gene: TRBJ2-5; D gene: -; CDR3 protein: CSVVGFGGETQYF; CDR3 DNA: TGCAGCGTTGTAGGGTTTGGTGGGGAGACCCAGTACTTC
clone size: -; V gene: TRBV15; J gene: TRBJ1-6; D gene: -; CDR3 protein: CATSRDQVEGPLHF; CDR3 DNA: TGTGCCACCAGCAGAGATCAGGTCGAGGGGCCCCTCCACTTT
clone size: -; V gene: TRBV18; J gene: TRBJ2-3; D gene: -; CDR3 protein: CASSPGLGGETDTQYF; CDR3 DNA: TGTGCCAGCTCACCGGGGCTCGGCGGGGAGACAGATACGCAGTATTTT
clone size: -; V gene: TRBV7-9; J gene: TRBJ2-1; D gene: TRBD1; CDR3 protein: CASSPDRARLFF; CDR3 DNA: TGTGCCAGCAGCCCGGACAGGGCCCGTTTGTTCTTC
clone size: -; V gene: TRBV19; J gene: TRBJ2-7; D gene: -; CDR3 protein: CASNPTGIPYEQYF; CDR3 DNA: TGTGCCAGTAATCCAACCGGGATCCCCTACGAGCAGTACTTC
clone size: -; V gene: TRBV2; J gene: TRBJ2-7; D gene: -; CDR3 protein: CASSEIALSYEQYF; CDR3 DNA: TGTGCCAGCAGTGAAATAGCTCTCTCCTACGAGCAGTACTTC
clone size: -; V gene: TRBV7-8; J gene: TRBJ1-5; D gene: -; CDR3 protein: CASSLVGEGGNQPQHF; CDR3 DNA: TGTGCCAGCAGCTTAGTGGGGGAGGGGGGAAATCAGCCCCAGCATTTT
clone size: -; V gene: TRBV14; J gene: TRBJ2-3; D gene: TRBD2; CDR3 protein: CASSTRLAGGGDTQYF; CDR3 DNA: TGTGCCAGCAGCACTCGACTAGCGGGAGGGGGAGATACGCAGTATTTT
clone size: once; V gene: TRBV18; J gene: TRBJ2-1; D gene: TRBD1; CDR3 protein: CASSPGQGESGGPRLF; CDR3 DNA: TGTGCCAGCTCACCGGGACAGGGGGAAAGCGGGGGCCCTCGGCTCTTC
clone size: -; V gene: TRBV29-1; J gene: TRBJ2-6; D gene: -; CDR3 protein: CSVEDLLGDGLSGANVLTF; CDR3 DNA: TGCAGCGTTGAAGATCTTTTGGGAGACGGTCTCTCTGGGGCCAACGTCCTGACTTTC
clone size: -; V gene: TRBV19; J gene: TRBJ2-6; D gene: TRBD1; CDR3 protein: CASLQGRTGANVLTF; CDR3 DNA: TGTGCCAGTTTACAGGGGAGAACAGGGGCCAACGTCCTGACTTTC
clone size: few; V gene: TRBV9; J gene: TRBJ1-2; D gene: -; CDR3 protein: CASSPVRDRPIGYTF; CDR3 DNA: TGTGCCAGCAGCCCCGTGAGGGACCGCCCTATTGGCTACACCTTC
clone size: -; V gene: TRBV19; J gene: TRBJ1-1; D gene: TRBD1; CDR3 protein: CASLWPGQGEAFF; CDR3 DNA: TGTGCCAGCCTTTGGCCCGGACAGGGTGAAGCTTTCTTT
clone size: -; V gene: TRBV6-4; J gene: TRBJ2-3; D gene: -; CDR3 protein: CASSDSPTDTQYF; CDR3 DNA: TGTGCCAGCAGTGACTCCCCCACAGATACGCAGTATTTT
clone size: few; V gene: TRBV4-3; J gene: TRBJ1-2; D gene: -; CDR3 protein: CASSLRETPTGYGYTF; CDR3 DNA: TGCGCCAGCAGCCTAAGGGAGACGCCAACAGGCTATGGCTACACCTTC
clone size: -; V gene: TRBV3-1/TRBV3-2; J gene: TRBJ2-1; D gene: TRBD1; CDR3 protein: CATGQAYNEQFF; CDR3 DNA: TGTGCCACCGGACAGGCCTACAATGAGCAGTTCTTC
clone size: -; V gene: TRBV5-6; J gene: TRBJ1-4; D gene: -; CDR3 protein: CASSLAGTPEKLFF; CDR3 DNA: TGTGCCAGCAGCCTAGCCGGGACACCCGAAAAACTGTTTTTT
clone size: -; V gene: TRBV6-6; J gene: TRBJ1-1; D gene: -; CDR3 protein: CASSYSSRVTEAFF; CDR3 DNA: TGTGCCAGCAGTTACTCAAGCAGGGTCACTGAAGCTTTCTTT
clone size: -; V gene: TRBV9; J gene: TRBJ2-5; D gene: -; CDR3 protein: CASSPGPQETQYF; CDR3 DNA: TGTGCCAGCTCACCGGGACCACAAGAGACCCAGTACTTC
clone size: -; V gene: TRBV19; J gene: TRBJ1-1; D gene: -; CDR3 protein: CASSISRANTEAFF; CDR3 DNA: TGTGCCAGTAGTATAAGCAGGGCGAACACTGAAGCTTTCTTT
clone size: -; V gene: TRBV11-1; J gene: TRBJ2-4; D gene: TRBD2; CDR3 protein: CASSSHGGVAKNIQYF; CDR3 DNA: TGTGCCAGCAGCTCCCATGGGGGGGTAGCCAAAAACATTCAGTACTTC
clone size: few; V gene: TRBV12-3/TRBV12-4; J gene: TRBJ2-7; D gene: -; CDR3 protein: CASSFRESYEQYF; CDR3 DNA: TGTGCCAGCAGTTTTCGGGAATCCTACGAGCAGTACTTC
clone size: once; V gene: TRBV5-1; J gene: TRBJ2-5; D gene: TRBD2; CDR3 protein: CASSSQTSGQETQYF; CDR3 DNA: TGCGCCAGCAGCTCGCAGACTAGCGGGCAAGAGACCCAGTACTTC
clone size: -; V gene: TRBV27; J gene: TRBJ2-7; D gene: TRBD1; CDR3 protein: CASSPRPGGYEQYF; CDR3 DNA: TGTGCCAGCTCCCCACGGCCAGGGGGTTACGAGCAGTACTTC
clone size: -; V gene: TRBV29-1; J gene: TRBJ2-1; D gene: TRBD2; CDR3 protein: CSVDRAASGGKLDEQFF; CDR3 DNA: TGCAGCGTTGATCGGGCGGCCAGCGGGGGAAAACTAGATGAGCAGTTCTTC
clone size: -; V gene: TRBV7-9; J gene: TRBJ2-5; D gene: TRBD1; CDR3 protein: CASSSPGQGREGTQYF; CDR3 DNA: TGTGCCAGCAGTTCCCCTGGACAGGGGCGAGAGGGGACCCAGTACTTC
clone size: -; V gene: TRBV19; J gene: TRBJ2-1; D gene: TRBD2; CDR3 protein: CASSIEVAGAYNEQFF; CDR3 DNA: TGTGCCAGTAGTATAGAAGTAGCGGGGGCATACAATGAGCAGTTCTTC
clone size: -; V gene: TRBV6-2/TRBV6-3; J gene: TRBJ1-2; D gene: TRBD1; CDR3 protein: CASSGTGVNYGYTF; CDR3 DNA: TGTGCCAGCAGTGGGACAGGGGTTAACTATGGCTACACCTTC
clone size: -; V gene: TRBV11-3; J gene: TRBJ1-1; D gene: -; CDR3 protein: CASSSTGSEAFF; CDR3 DNA: TGTGCCAGCAGCTCGACGGGGAGTGAAGCTTTCTTT